The text below deals with one T cell receptor (beta chain). Sequencing was performed with immunoSEQ multiplex PCR; in TCRdb, only in-frame clones are kept and a portion is missing. The repertoire holds over 150,000 clones, with about 90% as singletons. Participant age was roughly 18 to 89 years, and participants resided in about two dozen US areas. Cohorts were determined from participant-reported clinical history. Donors in Cohort 3 counted as recovered after two negative PCRs, clearance, or symptom resolution. The data are from a study of blood T cell repertoires in COVID-19. The ends were cut back, 3 bases at V and 7 bases at J, with 10 bases in the middle. The CDR3 runs 13 residues. Germline CDR1 and CDR2: SNHLY and FYNNEI.

The receptor comes from a woman aged 45-65 years who had recovered from COVID-19. The chain carries TRBV2 and TRBJ2-1; tentative D call: TRBD2 (7 bases). The sample comprised PBMCs or T cells enriched from blood (not recorded which). This CDR3 is CASSEGGRNEQFF. The CDR3 nucleotides read TGTGCCAGCAGTGAGGGGGGGCGGAATGAGCAGTTCTTC. Full variable domain (rest looked up from reference TRBV2 and TRBJ2-1): EPEVTQTPSHQVTQMGQEVILRCVPISNHLYFYWYRQILGQKVEFLVSFYNNEISEKSEIFDDQFSVERPDGSNFTLKIRSTKLEDSAMYFCASSEGGRNEQFFGPGTRLTVL.